Given below is one TCR beta chain in context. Its antigen is unknown. There are no base qualities to consult, and no much larger clone falls within one base. These data belong to a study of blood T cells in healthy people across ages (dated by TCRdb to the mid-2010s). Looking at the study overall: Template switching captured roughly one uniquely barcoded TCR beta cDNA molecule per two T cells in model experiments. The study analyzed two additional independent replicas of 1 million unique cDNA reads from the same blood draw for two donors, one aged 18 to 29 and one aged 80 or older. Four age groups were formed from the donors: young (average about 17 years), middle-aged (approximately 40), aged (62) and long-lived (more than 75). To track age-related changes in TCR beta repertoire diversity, the study relied on deep sequencing normalized with unique cDNA molecular identifiers. Donors of different ages were randomly distributed across sequencing lanes to avoid experimental bias. Paper-wide results and their limitations: Observed TCR beta diversity per million T cells fell roughly linearly with age, and a significant reduction was already apparent by age around 36. The long-lived group showed more naive CD4+ T cells, fewer expanded clones and increased TCR diversity than the aged group, suggesting age selection. Because donor CMV infection status was unknown, age-related changes in expanded clonotypes were potentially confounded. Since profiling was done on bulk unsorted PBMCs, naive and antigen-experienced compartments could not be conclusively compared. A strong correlation was found between observed TCR beta diversity and the percentage of naive T cells measured by flow cytometry. Estimates of total diversity based on one million sequenced T cells were regarded as lower bounds and as underestimates.

The CDR3 goes from the cysteine to the phenylalanine over 16 residues. Of all the DNA, just the CDR3 is kept, 48 bases in frame from base 1. V is reduced by 1 base and J by 2 bases, leaving a spacing of 9 bases between them. CDR1 and CDR2 (MNHEY, SVGAGI) derive from the germline V gene. Library preparation employed 5' RACE. The sequencing machine was an Illumina HiSeq 2500. A second PCR of about 6 to 12 cycles was performed with a sample-barcoded 5' primer and a J-beta primer mix. A unique molecular identifier was introduced onto each TCR beta cDNA molecule by a template-switch 5' adaptor carrying 12 random nucleotides. Each sample yielded at least 2.5 million CDR3-containing paired-end reads. First-strand cDNA synthesis was performed from all RNA using the Mint cDNA synthesis kit, with priming by a TRBC-specific oligonucleotide. Following uracil-DNA glycosylase treatment, all cDNA underwent a first 18-cycle PCR with the universal primers M1SS and BC2_uni_R. In the authors' own workflow: Normalization of each sample was performed by random selection of 1 million high-quality reads, each carrying a distinct molecular identifier. Instead of being binned into consensus sequences, reads that shared molecular identifiers were thrown out. MiTCR, run with a Q25 quality threshold and the strictest error-elimination algorithm, handled CDR3 identification, clonotype clustering and error correction. A nonparametric unseen species model with Euler transformation was used to estimate lower-bound total TCR beta diversity. TCRdb reprocessed the public reads (quality trimming at Q25 with fastp, clone calling with MiXCR) and kept in-frame beta chains. Each record represents a unique CDR3 protein, reported with the most common genes and DNA among its rows. The V and J calls here are based on TCRdb, not the publication. The sample records 1.5 million or so distinct CDR3 sequences, 42% of which are singletons. In total, the top ten clones hold 7% to 9% of the sample.

The donors were roughly 39 Caucasian individuals from Russia, aged about 6 to 100 years, who were systemically healthy. Each donor gave ten milliliters of peripheral blood, drawn into EDTA-treated Vacutainer tubes. Ficoll-Paque density-gradient centrifugation was used to isolate PBMCs, with at least 7 million per sample. Total RNA, at least 5.5 micrograms per sample, was extracted from PBMCs with Trizol reagent. The percentages of naive CD45RAhigh/CD27high T cells were determined by flow cytometry on a PBMC aliquot from every donor. This TCR was recovered from a young woman in good health. Recombination joined TRBV6-5 with TRBJ2-6; the D gene identity is not certain. The sequenced sample consisted of blood. The bases read TGTGCCAGCAGTTACTTTGGGGAAGCTGGGGCCAACGTCCTGACTTTC. Its translation reads: CASSYFGEAGANVLTF.